This T cell receptor beta chain derives from a study of vaccination and CD4 T cells after COVID-19. About the research overall: Cells were stimulated with overlapping spike peptide pools from SARS-CoV-2, HCoV-NL63, HCoV-OC43 and HCoV-229E.

Treatment here: roughly 10-day PBMC culture with coronavirus spike peptide pools or control peptides (ViraFEST assay). ViraFEST relied on peptide pools to expand antigen-specific T cells; the TCRs were sequenced afterward. Cultured CD4+ T cell DNA underwent sequencing with the Oncomine TCR Beta short-read assay. TCRdb recomputed calls from the PCR reads with MiXCR, one row per CDR3 protein. The repertoire holds some 16,000 distinct CDR3 sequences, with about 45% as singletons. This clonotype was picked up a small number of times. Its antigen is unidentified. The junction had 5 bases not matched to a gene; V was cut back by 5 bases and J by 2 bases. This CDR3 is built from 15 residues. Germline assignment: CDR1 MNHEY and CDR2 SVGEGT.

This TCR came from a human donor who had recovered from COVID-19. The rearrangement links TRBV6-2 or TRBV6-3 to TRBJ2-5; 10 positions match TRBD2. The starting material was CD4+ T cells from blood, cultured in vitro, obtained after SARS-CoV-2 vaccination. This chain's CDR3 is CASSLAGEGQETQYF. Here the CDR3 DNA reads TGTGCCAGCAGTCTAGCGGGAGAGGGGCAAGAGACCCAGTACTTC.